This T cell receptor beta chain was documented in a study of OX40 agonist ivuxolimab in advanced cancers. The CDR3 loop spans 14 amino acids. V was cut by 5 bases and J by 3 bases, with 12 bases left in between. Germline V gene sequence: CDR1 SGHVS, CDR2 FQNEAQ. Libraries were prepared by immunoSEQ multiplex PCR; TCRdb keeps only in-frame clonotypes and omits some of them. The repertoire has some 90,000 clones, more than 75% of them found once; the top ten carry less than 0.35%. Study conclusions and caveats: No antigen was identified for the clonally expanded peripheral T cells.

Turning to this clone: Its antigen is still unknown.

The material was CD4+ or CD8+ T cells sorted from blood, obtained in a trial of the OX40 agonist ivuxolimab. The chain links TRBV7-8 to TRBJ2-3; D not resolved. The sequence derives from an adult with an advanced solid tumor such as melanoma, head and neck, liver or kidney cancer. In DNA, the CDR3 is TGTGCCAGCAGCGACCGGCGCACAACAGATACGCAGTATTTT. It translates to CASSDRRTTDTQYF.